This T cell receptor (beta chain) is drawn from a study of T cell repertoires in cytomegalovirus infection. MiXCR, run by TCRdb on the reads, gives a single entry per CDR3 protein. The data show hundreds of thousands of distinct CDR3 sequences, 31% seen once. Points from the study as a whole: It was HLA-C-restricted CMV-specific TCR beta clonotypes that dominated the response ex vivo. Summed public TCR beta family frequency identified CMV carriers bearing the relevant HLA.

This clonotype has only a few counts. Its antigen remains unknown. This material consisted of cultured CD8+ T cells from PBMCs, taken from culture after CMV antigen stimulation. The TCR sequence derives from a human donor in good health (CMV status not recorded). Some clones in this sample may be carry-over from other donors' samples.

The CDR3 nucleotides are TGCGCCAGCAGCCAAGATTACGGCAGGGTTCTCTACAATGAGCAGTTCTTC. Its translation is CASSQDYGRVLYNEQFF. The J gene is TRBJ2-1, the V gene TRBV4-1; possible D gene TRBD1, 5 bases. CDR1 MGHRA and CDR2 YSYEKL come from the germline V gene. With 0 bases removed from V and 3 bases from J, the gap between germline ends came to 15 bases. The CDR3 contains 17 residues.